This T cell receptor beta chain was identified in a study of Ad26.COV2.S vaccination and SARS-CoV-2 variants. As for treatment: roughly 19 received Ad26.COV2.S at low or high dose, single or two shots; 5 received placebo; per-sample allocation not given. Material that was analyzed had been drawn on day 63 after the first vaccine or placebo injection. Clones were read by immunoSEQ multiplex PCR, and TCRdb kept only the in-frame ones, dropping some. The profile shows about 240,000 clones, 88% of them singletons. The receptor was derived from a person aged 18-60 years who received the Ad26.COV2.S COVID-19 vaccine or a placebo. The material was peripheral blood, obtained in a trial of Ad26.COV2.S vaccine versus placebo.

The CDR3 coding sequence is TGTGCCAGCAGCGACGGGGGGCCGGGCACAGATACGCAGTATTTT. It translates to CASSDGGPGTDTQYF. The chain carries TRBV6-5 and TRBJ2-3; D possibly corresponds to TRBD2 (7 bases). V lost 6 bases, J lost 1 base, and 14 bases lay in between. The CDR3 extends over 15 amino acids. In germline, CDR1 is MNHEY, CDR2 SVGAGI.